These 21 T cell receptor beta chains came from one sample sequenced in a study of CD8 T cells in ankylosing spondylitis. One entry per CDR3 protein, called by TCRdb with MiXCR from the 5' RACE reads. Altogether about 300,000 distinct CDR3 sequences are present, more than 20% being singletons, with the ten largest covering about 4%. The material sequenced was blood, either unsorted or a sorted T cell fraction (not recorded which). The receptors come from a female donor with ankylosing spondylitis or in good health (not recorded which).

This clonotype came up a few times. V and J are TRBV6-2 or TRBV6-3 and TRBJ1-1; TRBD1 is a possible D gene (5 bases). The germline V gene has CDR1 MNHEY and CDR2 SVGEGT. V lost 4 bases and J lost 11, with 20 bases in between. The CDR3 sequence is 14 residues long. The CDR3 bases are TGTGCCAGCAGTTCCTGGACAACAGGCCTGGGGGCTTTCTTT. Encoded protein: CASSSWTTGLGAFF.

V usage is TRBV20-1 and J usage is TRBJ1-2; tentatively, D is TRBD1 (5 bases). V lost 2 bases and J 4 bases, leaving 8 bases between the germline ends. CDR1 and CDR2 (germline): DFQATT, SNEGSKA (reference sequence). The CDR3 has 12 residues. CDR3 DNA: TGCAGTGCTAGATCAGGGACCTATGGCTACACCTTC. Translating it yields CSARSGTYGYTF.

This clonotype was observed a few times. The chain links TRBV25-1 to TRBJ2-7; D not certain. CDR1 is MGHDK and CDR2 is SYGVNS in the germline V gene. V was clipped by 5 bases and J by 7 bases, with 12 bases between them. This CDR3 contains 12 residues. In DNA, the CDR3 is TGTGCCAGCAGTTTTTACCAAGGGGAGCAGTACTTC. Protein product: CASSFYQGEQYF.

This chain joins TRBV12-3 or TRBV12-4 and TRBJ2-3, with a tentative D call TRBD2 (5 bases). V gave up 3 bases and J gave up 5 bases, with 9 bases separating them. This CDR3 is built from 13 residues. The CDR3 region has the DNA TGTGCCAGCAGTTTGAACGGAGGAGATACGCAGTATTTT. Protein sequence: CASSLNGGDTQYF.

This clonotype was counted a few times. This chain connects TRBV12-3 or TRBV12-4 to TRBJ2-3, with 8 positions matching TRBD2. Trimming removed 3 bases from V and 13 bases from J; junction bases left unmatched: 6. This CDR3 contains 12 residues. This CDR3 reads CASSFPGGEEYF. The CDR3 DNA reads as TGTGCCAGCAGTTTTCCGGGGGGGGAGGAGTATTTT.

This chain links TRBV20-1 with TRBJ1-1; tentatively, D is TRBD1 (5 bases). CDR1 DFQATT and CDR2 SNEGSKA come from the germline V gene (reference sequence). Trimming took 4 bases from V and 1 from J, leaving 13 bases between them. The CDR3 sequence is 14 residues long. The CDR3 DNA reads TGCAGTGCTACAGGGTCTGGGTGGAACACTGAAGCTTTCTTT. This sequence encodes CSATGSGWNTEAFF.

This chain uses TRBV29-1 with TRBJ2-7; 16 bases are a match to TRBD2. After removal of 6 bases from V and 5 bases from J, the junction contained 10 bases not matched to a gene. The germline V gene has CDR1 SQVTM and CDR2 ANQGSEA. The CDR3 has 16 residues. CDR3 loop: CSVDGGLAGGPHEQYF. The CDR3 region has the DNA TGCAGCGTAGATGGGGGACTAGCGGGAGGGCCCCACGAGCAGTACTTC.

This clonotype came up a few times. The CDR3 DNA reads TGTGCCAGCAGTGACCCTAGCCCGGTCCAATCTGAGCAGTTCTTC. Amino acid sequence: CASSDPSPVQSEQFF. This rearrangement joins TRBV2 to TRBJ2-1; the D gene is possibly TRBD2 (5 bases). Germline V gene lookup returns CDR1 SNHLY and CDR2 FYNNEI. V was clipped by 3 bases and J by 9 bases, with 18 bases between them. This CDR3 is 15 amino acids long.

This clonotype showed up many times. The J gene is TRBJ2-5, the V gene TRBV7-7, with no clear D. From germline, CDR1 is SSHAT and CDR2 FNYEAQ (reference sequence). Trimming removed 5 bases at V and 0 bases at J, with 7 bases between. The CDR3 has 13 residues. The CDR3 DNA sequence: TGTGCCAGCAGCCGAGATTACCAAGAGACCCAGTACTTC. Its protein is CASSRDYQETQYF.

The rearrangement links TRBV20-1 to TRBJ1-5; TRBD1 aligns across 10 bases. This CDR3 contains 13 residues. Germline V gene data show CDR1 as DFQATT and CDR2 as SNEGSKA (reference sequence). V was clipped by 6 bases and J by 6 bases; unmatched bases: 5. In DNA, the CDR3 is TGCAGTGCAAGGACAGGGGGTAGTCAGCCCCAGCATTTT. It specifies CSARTGGSQPQHF.

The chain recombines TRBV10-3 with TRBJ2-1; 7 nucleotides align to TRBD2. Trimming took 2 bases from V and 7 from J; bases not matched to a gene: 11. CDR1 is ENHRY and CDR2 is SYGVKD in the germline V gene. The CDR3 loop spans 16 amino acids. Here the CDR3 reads CAISEPLAGVSNEQFF. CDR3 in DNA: TGTGCCATCAGTGAGCCCTTAGCGGGCGTGTCTAATGAGCAGTTCTTC.

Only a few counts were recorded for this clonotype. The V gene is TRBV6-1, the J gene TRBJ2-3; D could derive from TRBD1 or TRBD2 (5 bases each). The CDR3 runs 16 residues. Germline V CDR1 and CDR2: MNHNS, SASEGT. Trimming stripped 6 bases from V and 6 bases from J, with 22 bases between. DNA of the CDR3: TGTGCCAGCAGCCGTGGGGACCCACAGAATTTGGATACGCAGTATTTT. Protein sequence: CASSRGDPQNLDTQYF.

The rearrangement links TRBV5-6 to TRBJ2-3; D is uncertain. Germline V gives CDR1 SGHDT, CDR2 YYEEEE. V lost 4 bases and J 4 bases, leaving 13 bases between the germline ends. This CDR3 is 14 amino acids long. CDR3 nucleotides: TGTGCCAGCAGCCCCGGGTTGGTGGCAGATACGCAGTATTTT. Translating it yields CASSPGLVADTQYF.

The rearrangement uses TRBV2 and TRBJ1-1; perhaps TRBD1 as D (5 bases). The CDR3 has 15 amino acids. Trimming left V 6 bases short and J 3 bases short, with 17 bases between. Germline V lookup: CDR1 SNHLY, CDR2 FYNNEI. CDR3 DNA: TGTGCCAGCAGGGTGGGTAAGGGGTCGGACACTGAAGCTTTCTTT. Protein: CASRVGKGSDTEAFF.

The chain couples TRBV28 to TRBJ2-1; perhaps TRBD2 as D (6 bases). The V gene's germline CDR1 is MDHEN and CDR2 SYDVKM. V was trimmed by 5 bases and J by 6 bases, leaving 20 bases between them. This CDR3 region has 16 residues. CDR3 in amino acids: CASSPGWYGSVNEQFF. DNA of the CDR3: TGTGCCAGCAGTCCCGGATGGTACGGGAGCGTCAATGAGCAGTTCTTC.

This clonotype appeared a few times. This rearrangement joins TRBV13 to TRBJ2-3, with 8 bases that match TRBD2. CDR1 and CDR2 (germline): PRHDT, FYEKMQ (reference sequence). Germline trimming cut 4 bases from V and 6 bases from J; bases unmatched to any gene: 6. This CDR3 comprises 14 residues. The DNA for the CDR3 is TGTGCCAGCAGCTACCGGAGCGGGAGCGATACGCAGTATTTT. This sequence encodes CASSYRSGSDTQYF.

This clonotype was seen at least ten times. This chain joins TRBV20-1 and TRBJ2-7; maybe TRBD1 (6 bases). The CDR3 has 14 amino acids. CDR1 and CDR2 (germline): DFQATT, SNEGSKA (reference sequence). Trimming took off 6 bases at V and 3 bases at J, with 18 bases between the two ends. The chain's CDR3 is CSATRDTVFYEQYF. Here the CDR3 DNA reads TGCAGTGCAACCCGGGACACCGTTTTCTACGAGCAGTACTTC.

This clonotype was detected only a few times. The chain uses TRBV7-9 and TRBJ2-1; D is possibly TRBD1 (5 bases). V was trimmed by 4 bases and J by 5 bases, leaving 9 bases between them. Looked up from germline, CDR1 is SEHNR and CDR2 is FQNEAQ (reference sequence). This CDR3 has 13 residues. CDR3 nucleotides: TGTGCCAGCAGCTGGATCAGGGACAATGAGCAGTTCTTC. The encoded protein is CASSWIRDNEQFF.

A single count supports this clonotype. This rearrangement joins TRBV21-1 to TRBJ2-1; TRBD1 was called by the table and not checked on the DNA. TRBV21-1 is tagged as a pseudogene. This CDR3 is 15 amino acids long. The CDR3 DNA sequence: TGTGCCAGCAGCGACCGGGACATACGAAGCAATGAGCAGTTCTTC. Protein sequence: CASSDRDIRSNEQFF.

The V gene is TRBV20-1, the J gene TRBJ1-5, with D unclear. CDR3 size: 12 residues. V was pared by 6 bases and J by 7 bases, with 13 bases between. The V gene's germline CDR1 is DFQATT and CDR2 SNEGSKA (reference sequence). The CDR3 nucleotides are TGCAGTGCCGGCTCCATTCGACAGCCCCAGCATTTT. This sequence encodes CSAGSIRQPQHF.

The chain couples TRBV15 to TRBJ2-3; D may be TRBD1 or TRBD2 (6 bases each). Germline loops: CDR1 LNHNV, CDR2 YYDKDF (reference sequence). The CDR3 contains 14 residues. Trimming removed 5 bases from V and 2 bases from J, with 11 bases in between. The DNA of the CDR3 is TGTGCCACCAGCCCCCGGGGGCTCACAGATACGCAGTATTTT. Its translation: CATSPRGLTDTQYF. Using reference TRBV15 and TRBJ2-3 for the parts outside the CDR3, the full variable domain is DAMVIQNPRYQVTQFGKPVTLSCSQTLNHNVMYWYQQKSSQAPKLLFHYYDKDFNNEADTPDNFQSRRPNTSFCFLDIRSPGLGDTAMYLCATSPRGLTDTQYFGPGTRLTVL.